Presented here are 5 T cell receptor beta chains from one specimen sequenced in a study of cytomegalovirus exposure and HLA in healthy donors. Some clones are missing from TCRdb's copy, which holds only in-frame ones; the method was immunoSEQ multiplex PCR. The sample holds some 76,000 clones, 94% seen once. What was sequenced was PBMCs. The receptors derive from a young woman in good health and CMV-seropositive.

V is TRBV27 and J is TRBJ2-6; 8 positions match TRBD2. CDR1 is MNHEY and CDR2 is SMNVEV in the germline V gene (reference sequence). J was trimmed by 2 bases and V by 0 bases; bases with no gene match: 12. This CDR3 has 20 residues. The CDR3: CASSLSPTPGLVPGANVLTF. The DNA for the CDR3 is TGTGCCAGCAGTTTATCCCCGACACCGGGACTAGTCCCTGGGGCCAACGTCCTGACTTTC.

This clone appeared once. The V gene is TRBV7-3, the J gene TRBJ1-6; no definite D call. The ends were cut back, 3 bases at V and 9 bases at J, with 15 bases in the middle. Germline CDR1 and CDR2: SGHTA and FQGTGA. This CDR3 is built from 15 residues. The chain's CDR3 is CASSLGNRLSSPLHF. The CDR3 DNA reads TGTGCCAGCAGCTTGGGCAACAGATTAAGTTCACCCCTCCACTTT.

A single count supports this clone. CDR3 coding DNA: TGTGCCAGCAAGGGGACAGTCACCTACGAGCAGTACTTC. Amino acid sequence: CASKGTVTYEQYF. The V call is TRBV6-1, the J call TRBJ2-7; 7 bases are a match to TRBD1. After removal of 7 bases from V and 2 bases from J, the junction contained 5 bases not matched to a gene. The CDR3 extends over 13 amino acids. Germline CDR1 and CDR2: MNHNS and SASEGT.

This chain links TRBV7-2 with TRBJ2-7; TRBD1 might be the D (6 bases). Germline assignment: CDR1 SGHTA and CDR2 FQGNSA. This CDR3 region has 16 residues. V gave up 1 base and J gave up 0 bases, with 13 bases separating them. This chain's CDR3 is CASSLEAGAHSYEQYF. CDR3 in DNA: TGTGCCAGCAGCTTAGAAGCAGGGGCTCACTCCTACGAGCAGTACTTC.

This CDR3 reads CASSLVALSGANVLTF. The DNA for the CDR3 is TGTGCCAGCAGCTTGGTAGCCCTCTCTGGGGCCAACGTCCTGACTTTC. The chain employs TRBV5-6 and TRBJ2-6, with D unclear. This CDR3 comprises 16 residues. Germline V gives CDR1 SGHDT, CDR2 YYEEEE. The V end lost 0 bases, the J end lost 0 bases, and 7 bases lay between the germline ends.